These 32 T cell receptor beta chains were sequenced from one sample in a study of vaccination effects on CD4 cells after COVID-19. Here immunoSEQ multiplex PCR was the method, and the copy in TCRdb shows in-frame clones only, minus some. The sample contains about 44,000 clones, over 65% of which appear only once. Cultured cells yielded isolated CD4+ T cells after less than 11 days. SARS-CoV-2 infected the person between March and December 2020, as confirmed by PCR. The vaccine given was either BNT162b2 or mRNA-1273, in two doses. Their cognate antigens are unknown. Sequences were derived from CD4+ T cells from PBMCs cultured without peptide, sampled after COVID-19 vaccination. Receptors originate from a human donor who had a prior SARS-CoV-2 infection.

This chain links TRBV19 with TRBJ2-7; tentatively, D is TRBD2 (5 bases). The germline V and J ends were trimmed by 4 bases and 3 bases, with 13 bases remaining between them. Germline V gene sequence: CDR1 LNHDA, CDR2 SQIVND (reference sequence). CDR3 length equals 14 residues. The CDR3 loop reads CASSSRDVNYEQYF. DNA of the CDR3: TGTGCCAGTAGTAGTCGGGATGTTAACTACGAGCAGTACTTC.

The chain couples TRBV2 to TRBJ2-4, with 7 bases lining up with TRBD1. This CDR3 has 14 amino acids. Losses at the gene ends were 6 bases for V and 10 bases for J; bases not matched to a gene: 12. CDR1 and CDR2 (germline): SNHLY, FYNNEI. The CDR3 loop reads CASRAQGVSWIQYF. CDR3 DNA sequence: TGTGCCAGCAGGGCTCAGGGGGTATCTTGGATTCAGTACTTC.

The chain links TRBV6-2 or TRBV6-3 to TRBJ2-7, with TRBD2 matching over 8 bases. With 4 bases clipped from V and 0 bases from J, the junction kept 8 bases outside the gene matches. The CDR3 totals 16 residues. Germline-derived CDR1 and CDR2 are MNHEY and SVGEGT. The CDR3 DNA follows: TGTGCCAGCAGTTCTTATTCTAGCGGGCTCTCCTACGAGCAGTACTTC. The encoded protein is CASSSYSSGLSYEQYF.

The chain carries TRBV5-4 and TRBJ2-2; 9 nucleotides agree with TRBD2. This CDR3 contains 17 residues. The V and J ends lost 2 bases and 3 bases, in that order; junction bases with no gene match: 8. Germline CDR1 is SGHNT and CDR2 is YYREEE (reference sequence). CDR3 sequence: CASSLTWVAGDTGELFF. Written as DNA, the CDR3 is TGTGCCAGCAGCTTAACGTGGGTAGCGGGAGACACCGGGGAGCTGTTTTTT.

CDR3 in DNA: TGCGCCAGCAGCTTGGGACAAGCGAACACTGAAGCTTTCTTT. Translation gives CASSLGQANTEAFF. The rearrangement uses TRBV5-1 and TRBJ1-1, with D uncertain. Per the germline V gene, CDR1 is SGHRS and CDR2 is YFSETQ. The germline V and J ends were trimmed by 0 bases and 1 base, with 7 bases remaining between them. CDR3 length equals 14 residues. Complete variable domain (other parts from reference TRBV5-1 and TRBJ1-1): KAGVTQTPRYLIKTRGQQVTLSCSPISGHRSVSWYQQTPGQGLQFLFEYFSETQRNKGNFPGRFSGRQFSNSRSEMNVSTLELGDSALYLCASSLGQANTEAFFGQGTRLTVV.

This clone was found a few times. The rearrangement uses TRBV2 and TRBJ2-7, with D possibly TRBD2 on 5 matching bases. Deletions cut 2 bases from V and 4 bases from J, with 18 bases between. The CDR3 loop spans 16 amino acids. Germline V gene data show CDR1 as SNHLY and CDR2 as FYNNEI. CDR3 amino acids: CASSEFSGARGYEQYF. For the CDR3, the DNA is TGTGCCAGCAGTGAATTTTCCGGAGCCCGGGGATACGAGCAGTACTTC.

The chain carries TRBV20-1 and TRBJ1-1; 7 bases agree with TRBD1. This CDR3 is 11 amino acids long. The V gene's germline CDR1 is DFQATT and CDR2 SNEGSKA (reference sequence). The CDR3 DNA reads TGCAGAGCAGGGGGTGGGGCTGAAGCTTTCTTT. Translated: CRAGGGAEAFF.

The rearrangement uses TRBV24-1 and TRBJ2-3; the match to TRBD2 covers 12 bases. V gave up 6 bases and J gave up 2 bases; unmatched junction bases: 5. CDR3 length equals 16 residues. CDR1 and CDR2 from the germline V gene are KGHDR and SFDVKD. The CDR3 DNA follows: TGTGCCACCAGTCAAGGACTAGCGGGAATCACAGATACGCAGTATTTT. Its protein is CATSQGLAGITDTQYF.

This clone turned up a few times. V and J are TRBV28 and TRBJ2-5; D unresolved. The CDR3 runs to 15 residues. CDR1 and CDR2 (germline): MDHEN, SYDVKM. V was pared by 4 bases and J by 3 bases, with 15 bases between. CDR3 sequence (DNA): TGTGCCAGCAGTTCAGGCTTTGTGGGCAAAGAGACCCAGTACTTC. Amino acid sequence: CASSSGFVGKETQYF.

The J gene is TRBJ1-1, the V gene TRBV15, with D maybe TRBD1 (5 bases). Deletions cut 0 bases from V and 10 bases from J, with 12 bases between. The CDR3 spans 13 residues. Germline CDR1 and CDR2: LNHNV and YYDKDF (reference sequence). CDR3 in amino acids: CATSRDRAGTAFF. CDR3 sequence (DNA): TGTGCCACCAGCAGAGACAGGGCCGGGACAGCTTTCTTT.

This clone was recorded once. The chain links TRBV9 to TRBJ1-2; D call uncertain. The V end was cut by 6 bases, the J end by 4 bases, with 22 bases between. This CDR3 has 16 amino acids. CDR1 is SGDLS and CDR2 is YYNGEE in the germline V gene. The CDR3 loop is CASKRGQEEWSYGYTF. DNA of the CDR3: TGTGCCAGCAAACGTGGGCAGGAGGAGTGGAGCTATGGCTACACCTTC.

This chain links TRBV7-2 with TRBJ1-1, with D tentatively TRBD1 (5 bases). This CDR3 contains 15 residues. The V end lost 7 bases, the J end lost 0 bases, and 15 bases lay between the germline ends. CDR1 SGHTA and CDR2 FQGNSA come from the germline V gene. The CDR3 reads CASNKGAGMNTEAFF. CDR3 DNA: TGTGCCAGCAATAAAGGGGCAGGCATGAACACTGAAGCTTTCTTT. The entire variable domain, with the rest obtained from reference TRBV7-2 and TRBJ1-1, is as follows: GAGVSQSPSNKVTEKGKDVELRCDPISGHTALYWYRQSLGQGLEFLIYFQGNSAPDKSGLPSDRFSAERTGGSVSTLTIQRTQQEDSAVYLCASNKGAGMNTEAFFGQGTRLTVV.

This clone was picked up a small number of times. This chain connects TRBV2 to TRBJ2-7, with a tentative D call TRBD2 (6 bases). CDR1 SNHLY and CDR2 FYNNEI come from the germline V gene. The CDR3 spans 15 residues. With 4 bases removed from V and 2 bases from J, the gap between germline ends came to 15 bases. The CDR3 sequence is CASSATRGAPYEQYF. Here the CDR3 DNA reads TGTGCCAGCAGTGCGACTCGCGGGGCCCCCTACGAGCAGTACTTC.

The table lists this clone with a few counts. This chain uses TRBV4-2 with TRBJ1-4; unclear D gene. V lost 0 bases and J 7 bases, leaving 12 bases between the germline ends. There are 15 residues in the CDR3. Germline V lookup: CDR1 LGHNA, CDR2 YNFKEQ. The CDR3 DNA reads TGTGCCAGCAGCCAAGATTTCGGGCGAGGTGAAAAACTGTTTTTT. Translated: CASSQDFGRGEKLFF.

The chain is built from TRBV3-1 (or the pseudogene TRBV3-2) and TRBJ1-5; D may be TRBD1 (6 bases). Germline assignment: CDR1 LGHDT and CDR2 YNNKEL (reference sequence). This CDR3 is 18 amino acids long. V lost 1 base to trimming and J lost 5 bases, with 21 bases between them. The DNA for the CDR3 is TGTGCCAGCAGCCAAGCCCGTGGGAGGGGGAGCACGGATCAGCCCCAGCATTTT. Translating it yields CASSQARGRGSTDQPQHF.

This clone is deemed medium-sized (0.01 to 0.1%). The chain employs TRBV18 and TRBJ2-3; D is unclear. Germline loops: CDR1 KGHSH, CDR2 LQKENI. V was cut by 3 bases and J by 5 bases, with 9 bases left in between. The CDR3 is 13 amino acids. The CDR3 DNA is TGTGCCAGCTCACCTATCCCCCTAGATACGCAGTATTTT. Its translation is CASSPIPLDTQYF. Complete variable domain (other parts from reference TRBV18 and TRBJ2-3): NAGVMQNPRHLVRRRGQEARLRCSPMKGHSHVYWYRQLPEEGLKFMVYLQKENIIDESGMPKERFSAEFPKEGPSILRIQQVVRGDSAAYFCASSPIPLDTQYFGPGTRLTVL.

This clone is a singleton in its sample. This chain connects TRBV4-2 to TRBJ2-5; the D is unclear. Trimming took 1 base from V and 5 from J, leaving 8 bases between them. In germline, CDR1 is LGHNA, CDR2 YNFKEQ. This CDR3 region has 13 residues. The CDR3 sequence: CASSQAPFETQYF. The CDR3 DNA is TGTGCCAGCAGCCAAGCCCCGTTCGAGACCCAGTACTTC.

This chain links TRBV7-2 with TRBJ1-2, with D possibly matching TRBD1 (5 bases). The CDR3 has 14 amino acids. V gave up 7 bases and J gave up 2 bases, with 14 bases separating them. Germline CDR1 is SGHTA and CDR2 is FQGNSA. CDR3 coding DNA: TGTGCCAGCACGGTCGCCAGGGTCAACTATGGCTACACCTTC. Translation: CASTVARVNYGYTF. Full variable domain (outside the CDR3, taken from reference TRBV7-2 and TRBJ1-2): GAGVSQSPSNKVTEKGKDVELRCDPISGHTALYWYRQSLGQGLEFLIYFQGNSAPDKSGLPSDRFSAERTGGSVSTLTIQRTQQEDSAVYLCASTVARVNYGYTFGSGTRLTVV.

The chain links TRBV29-1 to TRBJ1-1; 9 bases align to TRBD1. V gave up 4 bases and J gave up 5 bases; unmatched junction bases: 5. CDR3 length equals 13 residues. The germline V gene encodes CDR1 SQVTM and CDR2 ANQGSEA. CDR3 residues: CSVAHRGRTEAFF. CDR3 DNA: TGCAGCGTTGCGCACAGGGGGCGTACTGAAGCTTTCTTT.

As for this clone: At one end, the junction sequence differs from germline, possibly due to a read error. This chain uses TRBV13 with TRBJ2-3; D is unresolved. This CDR3 region has 12 residues. Germline CDR1 reads PRHDT; CDR2 reads FYEKMQ (reference sequence). The CDR3 coding sequence is TGTGCCAGCAGCCTAGGGACAGATACGCAGTATTTT. It specifies CASSLGTDTQYF.

This clone came up once. The chain has TRBV5-4 and TRBJ2-3; 11 bases line up with TRBD2. The length of the CDR3 is 16 residues. Germline V gives CDR1 SGHNT, CDR2 YYREEE (reference sequence). V was clipped by 0 bases and J by 9 bases; unmatched bases: 9. CDR3 sequence: CASSLDPGTSGGTQYF. The CDR3 DNA reads TGTGCCAGCAGCTTGGATCCCGGGACTAGCGGAGGCACGCAGTATTTT.

V gene TRBV5-1 combines with J gene TRBJ2-7; 7 bases are shared with TRBD2. After removal of 0 bases from V and 3 bases from J, the junction contained 6 bases not matched to a gene. CDR1 is SGHRS, CDR2 YFSETQ, per germline. The CDR3 runs to 15 residues. The CDR3, as DNA: TGCGCCAGCAGCTTGGAAGCGGGGCCTATCTACGAGCAGTACTTC. This sequence encodes CASSLEAGPIYEQYF.

V gene TRBV18 combines with J gene TRBJ2-5; D unclear. CDR3 length: 13 amino acids. The ends were cut back, 2 bases at V and 5 bases at J, with 9 bases in the middle. Looked up from germline, CDR1 is KGHSH and CDR2 is LQKENI. Here the CDR3 reads CASSPGLRETQYF. The CDR3 DNA is TGTGCCAGCTCACCAGGGCTGAGGGAGACCCAGTACTTC. The full variable domain, with the rest looked up from reference TRBV18 and TRBJ2-5, is NAGVMQNPRHLVRRRGQEARLRCSPMKGHSHVYWYRQLPEEGLKFMVYLQKENIIDESGMPKERFSAEFPKEGPSILRIQQVVRGDSAAYFCASSPGLRETQYFGPGTRLLVL.

The J gene is TRBJ2-3, the V gene TRBV30, with 7 positions matching TRBD2. CDR3 length: 16 residues. The V segment lost 4 bases and the J segment 6 bases; nucleotides outside the gene matches: 16. Per the germline V gene, CDR1 is GTSNPN and CDR2 is SVGIG (reference sequence). CDR3 sequence (DNA): TGTGCCTGGATTCAGTTTGGGAGGGGCGGGGTCGATACGCAGTATTTT. As protein: CAWIQFGRGGVDTQYF.

This chain links TRBV27 with TRBJ2-2; D gene ambiguous. The germline V and J ends were trimmed by 0 bases and 4 bases, with 9 bases remaining between them. CDR3 size: 15 residues. Germline loops: CDR1 MNHEY, CDR2 SMNVEV (reference sequence). The CDR3 here is CASSLSPSFTGELFF. The DNA for the CDR3 is TGTGCCAGCAGTTTATCTCCTAGTTTCACCGGGGAGCTGTTTTTT.

The chain employs TRBV10-3 and TRBJ2-7, with 13 bases fitting TRBD2. This CDR3 has 14 amino acids. V shed 10 bases and J 4 bases; nucleotides not matched to a gene: 7. Germline V gene lookup returns CDR1 ENHRY and CDR2 SYGVKD. The DNA for the CDR3 is TGTGCCACGAAATGGACTAGCGGGGGTTACGAGCAGTACTTC. Its translation: CATKWTSGGYEQYF.

This clone was detected once. This chain connects TRBV2 to TRBJ1-1, with D unclear. The V and J ends lost 0 bases and 4 bases respectively, with 18 bases between them. CDR3 size: 17 residues. CDR1 and CDR2 from the germline V gene are SNHLY and FYNNEI. In nucleotides, the CDR3 is TGTGCCAGCAGTGAAGCAGGCCGCCGCCAACTTGGCACTGAAGCTTTCTTT. This translates into CASSEAGRRQLGTEAFF.

The sample holds one count of this clone. The V call is TRBV27, the J call TRBJ2-7; TRBD2 matches 7 bases. This CDR3 has 16 residues. Germline V CDR1 and CDR2: MNHEY, SMNVEV (reference sequence). V trimming: 4 bases; J trimming: 2 bases; junction bases outside the gene matches: 11. Written as DNA, the CDR3 is TGTGCCAGCAGTTCAAAGAGGGCTAGCGGACCCTACGAGCAGTACTTC. Its protein is CASSSKRASGPYEQYF.

The J gene is TRBJ1-2, the V gene TRBV3-1 (or the pseudogene TRBV3-2); no clear D. Per germline, CDR1 LGHDT and CDR2 YNNKEL (reference sequence). Deletions cut 2 bases from V and 5 bases from J, with 18 bases between. The CDR3 has 16 residues. CDR3 amino acids: CASSQNPVGSVYGYTF. The CDR3 nucleotides read TGTGCCAGCAGCCAAAACCCCGTGGGAAGTGTTTATGGCTACACCTTC.

A remark on this clone: Within the sample, other DNA sequences also encode this same CDR3. The chain couples TRBV11-3 to TRBJ2-2; no definite D call. CDR1 and CDR2 (germline): SGHNT, YENEEA. Trimming pared 1 base from V and 6 bases from J, leaving 9 bases between. There are 14 residues in the CDR3. CDR3 DNA sequence: TGTGCCAGCAGCTTAGTTGGGGTTGCCGGGGAGCTGTTTTTT. The encoded protein is CASSLVGVAGELFF.

This chain joins TRBV2 and TRBJ1-2, with TRBD1 matching 7 bases. CDR1 is SNHLY and CDR2 is FYNNEI in the germline V gene. The CDR3 loop spans 16 amino acids. With V trimmed by 3 bases and J by 2 bases, 9 bases remained unmatched. CDR3 bases: TGTGCCAGCAGTGACCCGGGACAGATTATAAACTATGGCTACACCTTC. Its protein is CASSDPGQIINYGYTF.

The genes are TRBV6-6 and TRBJ1-2; tentatively, D is TRBD1 (5 bases). V was clipped by 2 bases and J by 7 bases, with 14 bases between them. The CDR3 has 14 amino acids. Germline V gene lookup returns CDR1 MNHNY and CDR2 SVGAGI (reference sequence). CDR3 bases: TGTGCCAGCAGTTACCACAGGAATGAGCGTGGCTACACCTTC. It specifies CASSYHRNERGYTF.